A selection of T cell receptor beta chains follows, all from one sample in a study of tumor-infiltrating lymphocytes in primary liver carcinoma. In TCRdb, the multiplex PCR reads were re-called with MiXCR into one record per CDR3 protein. The table shows under 85,000 distinct CDR3 sequences, with 72% occurring only once. The sample taken for sequencing was liver tumor tissue from sampling region 1. The origin of the receptors is a man aged 35-49 years with primary liver carcinoma and hepatitis B virus infection. Each CDR3 is given with its conserved first and last residue. Each record gives: D gene, J gene, V gene, clone size, CDR3 DNA, CDR3 protein. The D gene is left open where the match is weak. For some rows the clone size is stated as once, few or many, or as a class when expanded; others skip it.

D: NA; J: TRBJ2-7; V: TRBV12-3/TRBV12-4; size: NA; DNA: TGTGCCAGCACCCGAAGGGAATACTACGAGCGGCACTTC; CDR3: CASTRREYYERHF
D: NA; J: TRBJ2-1; V: TRBV7-8; size: few; DNA: TGTGCCATCACCCCCCGGGACAACGGCGTCGGTGAGCAGTTCTTC; CDR3: CAITPRDNGVGEQFF
D: NA; J: TRBJ1-2; V: TRBV11-2; size: few; DNA: TGTGCCAGCAGCTTGGGCTTTGACCATGACTACACCTTC; CDR3: CASSLGFDHDYTF
D: TRBD2; J: TRBJ2-1; V: TRBV7-3; size: NA; DNA: TGTGCCAGCAGCTTAGCGGGAGGGCCCCTCAATGAGCAGTTCTTC; CDR3: CASSLAGGPLNEQFF
D: NA; J: TRBJ2-3; V: TRBV11-2; size: NA; DNA: TGTGCCAGCAGCCACTACGGAGCAGATACGCAGTATTTT; CDR3: CASSHYGADTQYF
D: TRBD1; J: TRBJ2-7; V: TRBV29-1; size: many; DNA: TGCAGCGGTACACAGGGGTGGGAGCAGTACTTC; CDR3: CSGTQGWEQYF
D: TRBD2; J: TRBJ2-1; V: TRBV28; size: NA; DNA: TGTGCCAGCAAGCCGCCGGGACTAACGCGGAAAACGAGCTCCTACAATGAGCAGTTCTTC; CDR3: CASKPPGLTRKTSSYNEQFF
D: NA; J: TRBJ1-6; V: TRBV12-3/TRBV12-4; size: NA; DNA: TGTGCCAGTAGTTCCACGATAGGGCGTAATTCACCCCTACACTTT; CDR3: CASSSTIGRNSPLHF
D: NA; J: TRBJ1-1; V: TRBV7-8; size: NA; DNA: TGTGCCAGCAGCCCCCCAGGAGGGGAAACTGAAGCTTTCTTT; CDR3: CASSPPGGETEAFF
D: NA; J: TRBJ2-7; V: TRBV6-5; size: many; DNA: TGTGCCAGCAGTTATTCCTTCAGCCCGAACGGCGAGCAGTACTTC; CDR3: CASSYSFSPNGEQYF
D: TRBD2; J: TRBJ2-3; V: TRBV5-4; size: NA; DNA: TGTGCCAGCAGCTCGCGGACTAGCAGTAACACGGATACGCAGTATTTT; CDR3: CASSSRTSSNTDTQYF
D: NA; J: TRBJ2-7; V: TRBV11-2; size: NA; DNA: TGCCCCAGCAGCTTAACCGACGGATCCTACGAGCAGTACTTC; CDR3: CPSSLTDGSYEQYF
D: NA; J: TRBJ2-2; V: TRBV7-3; size: NA; DNA: TGTGCCAGCTGCTACCAGGGAGACGGCGGGGAGCTGTTTTTT; CDR3: CASCYQGDGGELFF
D: NA; J: TRBJ1-4; V: TRBV6-1; size: NA; DNA: TGTGCCAGCCCTGAGAGCCGGTCGGGGATACTGTTTTTT; CDR3: CASPESRSGILFF
D: NA; J: TRBJ1-5; V: TRBV20-1; size: NA; DNA: TGCAGTGCATGGGACATATCTCTGGGCGGCAATCAGCCCCAGCATTTT; CDR3: CSAWDISLGGNQPQHF
D: NA; J: TRBJ2-5; V: TRBV4-1; size: once; DNA: TGCTCCAGAAGCCAAACACCTGGACAGACTCAAGAGACCCAGTACTTC; CDR3: CSRSQTPGQTQETQYF
D: NA; J: TRBJ1-6; V: TRBV28; size: NA; DNA: TGTGCCAGCAGTTCTCCCAACCCCCTCCCCAACCGTCTAAATTCACCCCTCCACTTT; CDR3: CASSSPNPLPNRLNSPLHF
D: NA; J: TRBJ2-7; V: TRBV25-1; size: NA; DNA: TGTGCCAACAGCCTTATCTACGAGCAGTACTTC; CDR3: CANSLIYEQYF
D: NA; J: TRBJ2-3; V: TRBV29-1; size: NA; DNA: TGCAGCACCCTGACGGGAAACACAGATACGCAGTATTTT; CDR3: CSTLTGNTDTQYF
D: NA; J: TRBJ2-7; V: TRBV12-3/TRBV12-4; size: NA; DNA: TGTGCCGGCAGTTCTACCGGGACCCCACTCTACGAGCAGTACTTC; CDR3: CAGSSTGTPLYEQYF
D: NA; J: TRBJ2-7; V: TRBV4-2; size: NA; DNA: TGTGCCAGCAGCCAAGATCTCGGGAGTGCTTACGAGCAGTACTTC; CDR3: CASSQDLGSAYEQYF
D: NA; J: TRBJ2-7; V: TRBV5-6; size: few; DNA: TGTACCAGCAGTCTTGAGAGCGCCAGCTCCTACGAGCAGTACTTC; CDR3: CTSSLESASSYEQYF
D: TRBD1; J: TRBJ2-7; V: TRBV29-1; size: NA; DNA: TGCAGCGTTTTCGGACAGGCCACCTACGATCAGAACTTC; CDR3: CSVFGQATYDQNF
D: NA; J: TRBJ2-6; V: TRBV10-2; size: NA; DNA: TGCGTCAGCAGTGTGGTCTCTGGGGCCAACATCCTGACTTTC; CDR3: CVSSVVSGANILTF
D: NA; J: TRBJ2-2; V: TRBV10-3; size: many; DNA: TGTGCCATCAGTGTCGGCGGGACAGCTAACACCGGGGAGCTGTTTTTT; CDR3: CAISVGGTANTGELFF
D: NA; J: TRBJ2-7; V: TRBV20-1; size: NA; DNA: TGCAGTGCGAAAGAACCTCTGGGATCCTACGAGCAGTACTTC; CDR3: CSAKEPLGSYEQYF
D: NA; J: TRBJ2-7; V: TRBV12-3/TRBV12-4; size: NA; DNA: TGTGCCAGCAGTTCGGGTCTGGAGGGCCGCCTCAACGAGCAGTACTTC; CDR3: CASSSGLEGRLNEQYF
D: NA; J: TRBJ1-2; V: TRBV10-3; size: NA; DNA: TGTGCCACGGGCGCGGGTGATAGTAGTTACACCTTC; CDR3: CATGAGDSSYTF
D: TRBD2; J: TRBJ2-1; V: TRBV29-1; size: medium-sized; DNA: TGCAGCGTTGATGGGTCTAGCGGGATGGATGAGCAGTTCTTC; CDR3: CSVDGSSGMDEQFF
D: NA; J: TRBJ2-3; V: TRBV29-1; size: once; DNA: TGCAGTGTTCCTCGGGGCCAAGGGGTTACGCAGTATTTT; CDR3: CSVPRGQGVTQYF
D: NA; J: TRBJ2-7; V: TRBV29-1; size: NA; DNA: TGCAGCGTCCGACCTCAGGAGGCTTCCTACGAGCAATACTTC; CDR3: CSVRPQEASYEQYF
D: TRBD1; J: TRBJ1-4; V: TRBV2; size: many; DNA: TGTGCCAGCAGGGGGACAGTGACTAATGAAAAACTGTTTTTT; CDR3: CASRGTVTNEKLFF
D: NA; J: TRBJ2-7; V: TRBV11-2; size: once; DNA: TGTGCCAGCAGCTTAACAACACCAATCTACAAGCAGTGCTTC; CDR3: CASSLTTPIYKQCF
D: TRBD1; J: TRBJ2-5; V: TRBV11-2; size: medium-sized; DNA: TGTGCCAGCGGAACTCCGGGACAGGGTCGGGAGACCCAGTACTTC; CDR3: CASGTPGQGRETQYF
D: NA; J: TRBJ1-5; V: TRBV5-1; size: NA; DNA: TGCGCCAGCAGCTTGGCCGTGGAGAGCAATCAGCCCCAGCATTTT; CDR3: CASSLAVESNQPQHF
D: NA; J: TRBJ1-1; V: TRBV28; size: many; DNA: TGTGCCAGCAGTTCGCAAGGACATTTGAACACTGAAGCTTTCTTT; CDR3: CASSSQGHLNTEAFF
D: NA; J: TRBJ2-3; V: TRBV29-1; size: many; DNA: TGCAGCGTTGAGTCGTGGCAGGGCCCAGATACGCAGTATTTT; CDR3: CSVESWQGPDTQYF
D: NA; J: TRBJ2-7; V: TRBV6-6; size: NA; DNA: TGTGCCAGTAGACCTAGGACCCAGGCCCGGGGACAGTACTTC; CDR3: CASRPRTQARGQYF
D: TRBD1; J: TRBJ2-3; V: TRBV6-6; size: NA; DNA: TGTACCAGTAGTTACTCGACAGGGGGCCTATTATACACAGATACGCAGTATTTT; CDR3: CTSSYSTGGLLYTDTQYF
D: TRBD2; J: TRBJ2-7; V: TRBV24-1; size: few; DNA: TGTGCCACCCTCCGGAGTAGCGGGGGCTCCTACGAGCAGTACTTC; CDR3: CATLRSSGGSYEQYF
D: TRBD1; J: TRBJ2-7; V: TRBV6-1; size: few; DNA: TGTGCCAACAGTGAAGCGCCGGGACAGGGGTACGAGCAGTACTTC; CDR3: CANSEAPGQGYEQYF
D: NA; J: TRBJ2-5; V: TRBV29-1; size: once; DNA: TGTAGCGCCTGCTGGAGCCAAGAGACCCAGTACTTC; CDR3: CSACWSQETQYF
D: NA; J: TRBJ2-7; V: TRBV11-2; size: NA; DNA: TGTGCCAGCAGTTTAGCTGATATTGCCTACGAGCAGTACTTC; CDR3: CASSLADIAYEQYF
D: NA; J: TRBJ2-7; V: TRBV4-1; size: once; DNA: TGCGCCAGCAGCGCGACTATCGGGACCGGCTCGGGGGATCAGTACTTC; CDR3: CASSATIGTGSGDQYF
D: NA; J: TRBJ2-7; V: TRBV4-2; size: NA; DNA: TGTGCCAGCAGCCAAGTAGGTTCCCCCCGGTGGTCCGGCGAGCAGTACTTC; CDR3: CASSQVGSPRWSGEQYF
D: TRBD1; J: TRBJ2-6; V: TRBV6-5; size: NA; DNA: TGTGTCAGCGGTCTTTGGACAGGGATGAAAGCTGGGGCCAACGTTCTGACTTTC; CDR3: CVSGLWTGMKAGANVLTF
D: NA; J: TRBJ1-5; V: TRBV6-1; size: NA; DNA: TGTGCCAGCAGTGAATTGGGTCAGCCCCAGCATTTT; CDR3: CASSELGQPQHF
D: NA; J: TRBJ2-7; V: TRBV6-1; size: NA; DNA: TGTGCTAGCAGTGAATGGGTTTTAAACGAGCAGTACTTC; CDR3: CASSEWVLNEQYF
D: TRBD1; J: TRBJ1-2; V: TRBV10-3; size: many; DNA: TGTGCCATCAGTGATTACGGACAGGAGCGACTCTATGGCTACACCTTC; CDR3: CAISDYGQERLYGYTF
D: TRBD1; J: TRBJ1-5; V: TRBV18; size: NA; DNA: TGTGCCAGCAGTACAGGGGGATATAGCAATCAGCCCCAGCATTTT; CDR3: CASSTGGYSNQPQHF